The 16 T cell receptor beta chains given below trace back to one sample, sequenced in a study of T-cell reconstitution after alpha-beta-depleted transplantation in children. This sample's TCRbeta library carried unique molecular identifier barcodes. TCRdb processed the PCR reads anew with MiXCR; each CDR3 protein has one entry. The sample lists roughly 590,000 distinct CDR3 sequences, around 17% occurring once. This specimen was PBMCs from the stem cell graft donor, taken from the stem cell graft. The receptors were gathered from a human donor who donated a stem cell graft to a child with acute myeloid leukemia.

This clonotype occurred a few times. This chain connects TRBV7-9 to TRBJ2-1; possibly TRBD1 or TRBD2 for D (6 bases each). Trimming removed 1 base from V and 9 bases from J, with 13 bases in between. CDR3 length equals 14 residues. Germline V gives CDR1 SEHNR, CDR2 FQNEAQ (reference sequence). CDR3: CASSLVRGQGEQFF. CDR3 coding DNA: TGTGCCAGCAGCTTAGTGCGGGGACAAGGTGAGCAGTTCTTC.

The chain is built from TRBV15 and TRBJ1-5, with TRBD1 as a possible D gene (5 bases). CDR3 length equals 16 residues. The V end lost 4 bases, the J end lost 1 base, and 14 bases lay between the germline ends. Germline V lookup: CDR1 LNHNV, CDR2 YYDKDF (reference sequence). CDR3 amino acids: CATSTRGGESNQPQHF. CDR3 DNA: TGTGCCACCAGCACCCGCGGGGGAGAGAGCAATCAGCCCCAGCATTTT. Supplemented by reference TRBV15 and TRBJ1-5, the full variable domain reads DAMVIQNPRYQVTQFGKPVTLSCSQTLNHNVMYWYQQKSSQAPKLLFHYYDKDFNNEADTPDNFQSRRPNTSFCFLDIRSPGLGDTAMYLCATSTRGGESNQPQHFGDGTRLSIL.

The V gene is TRBV6-2 or TRBV6-3, the J gene TRBJ2-1, with 7 bases aligning to TRBD2. Germline V gene sequence: CDR1 MNHEY, CDR2 SVGEGT. The CDR3 totals 11 residues. V trimming: 7 bases; J trimming: 15 bases; junction bases outside the gene matches: 9. For the CDR3, the DNA is TGTGCCAGCAATCAGCGGGGTCCGTCGTTCTTC. Amino acids: CASNQRGPSFF.

The sample holds many counts of this clonotype. The rearrangement uses TRBV20-1 and TRBJ2-1; D might be TRBD1 (6 bases). The CDR3 runs to 15 residues. Trimming pared 6 bases from V and 4 bases from J, leaving 19 bases between. Germline V gene data show CDR1 as DFQATT and CDR2 as SNEGSKA (reference sequence). In DNA form, the CDR3 reads TGCAGTGCCACAACCCCCGGACAGACTTACAATGAGCAGTTCTTC. It specifies CSATTPGQTYNEQFF.

The sample holds many counts of this clonotype. This chain uses TRBV7-8 with TRBJ2-7; D uncertain. The CDR3 runs to 12 residues. The V and J ends lost 5 bases and 3 bases respectively, with 8 bases between them. Looked up from germline, CDR1 is SGHVS and CDR2 is FQNEAQ. CDR3 residues: CASSPDNYEQYV. The CDR3 nucleotides are TGTGCCAGCAGCCCTGACAACTACGAGCAGTACGTC.

The chain carries TRBV6-5 and TRBJ2-7, with TRBD1 identical over 7 bases. The V gene end was trimmed by 0 bases and the J gene end by 5 bases; junction bases not matched to a gene: 7. CDR3 length: 15 amino acids. CDR1 is MNHEY and CDR2 is SVGAGI in the germline V gene. The CDR3 here is CASSYSLDREDEQYV. In nucleotides, the CDR3 is TGTGCCAGCAGTTACTCGCTCGACAGGGAAGACGAGCAGTACGTC.

The CDR3 here is CASSIGQGMREKLFF. The CDR3 bases are TGTGCCAGCAGCATCGGACAGGGGATGAGGGAAAAACTGTTTTTT. The V and J genes are TRBV7-9 and TRBJ1-4; 9 bases are shared with TRBD1. CDR1 is SEHNR, CDR2 FQNEAQ, per germline (reference sequence). With V trimmed by 5 bases and J by 8 bases, 9 bases remained unmatched. CDR3 length: 15 residues.

This clonotype was found many times. The V gene is TRBV7-9, the J gene TRBJ2-1; 7 nucleotides match TRBD2. V shed 2 bases, J shed 1 base, and the junction held 5 bases outside the gene matches. The CDR3 is 16 residues long. Germline CDR1 reads SEHNR; CDR2 reads FQNEAQ (reference sequence). The CDR3 loop reads CASSLRGSGSYNEQFF. CDR3 DNA: TGTGCCAGCAGCTTACGAGGTAGCGGGTCCTACAATGAGCAGTTCTTC.

This clonotype has more than one count but fewer than ten. The rearrangement uses TRBV6-1 and TRBJ2-5; TRBD1 aligns across 12 bases. The V gene's germline CDR1 is MNHNS and CDR2 SASEGT. V was clipped by 6 bases and J by 4 bases; unmatched bases: 9. The CDR3 has 16 residues. The CDR3 loop reads CASRGPGQGARETQYF. CDR3 sequence (DNA): TGTGCCAGCAGAGGCCCGGGACAGGGGGCGAGAGAGACCCAGTACTTC.

In this sample, this clonotype turned up a few times. CDR3 amino acids: CASSTRTAYEQYF. DNA for the CDR3: TGTGCCAGCAGTACCCGGACGGCCTACGAGCAGTACTTC. The chain employs TRBV6-1 and TRBJ2-7; the D is unclear. This CDR3 region has 13 residues. V shed 5 bases and J shed 2 bases, with 10 bases lying between them. Germline lookup yields CDR1 MNHNS and CDR2 SASEGT.

The chain carries TRBV5-5 and TRBJ2-1, with D perhaps assigned TRBD1 or TRBD2 (5 bases each). The CDR3 has 15 amino acids. Germline assignment: CDR1 SGHKS and CDR2 YYEKEE (reference sequence). The V and J ends lost 0 bases and 9 bases respectively, with 16 bases between them. In DNA, the CDR3 is TGTGCCAGCAGCTTGGCCAGGTCCGGGGCGGGTGAGCAGTTCTTC. It codes for CASSLARSGAGEQFF.

The chain uses TRBV14 and TRBJ1-2, with D unresolved. Germline values: CDR1 SGHDN, CDR2 FVKESK. The CDR3 runs 15 residues. Trimming removed 0 bases from V and 1 base from J, with 9 bases in between. The CDR3 DNA reads as TGTGCCAGCAGCCAAGACGCGGGCTATAACTATGGCTACACCTTC. It yields the protein CASSQDAGYNYGYTF. Filled out from reference TRBV14 and TRBJ1-2, the complete variable domain reads EAGVTQFPSHSVIEKGQTVTLRCDPISGHDNLYWYRRVMGKEIKFLLHFVKESKQDESGMPNNRFLAERTGGTYSTLKVQPAELEDSGVYFCASSQDAGYNYGYTFGSGTRLTVV.

This clonotype has at least ten counts. The rearrangement links TRBV20-1 to TRBJ1-2; D possibly corresponds to TRBD1 (5 bases). V dropped 3 bases and J dropped 6 bases, with 17 bases sitting between them. This CDR3 contains 14 residues. From germline, CDR1 is DFQATT and CDR2 SNEGSKA (reference sequence). Here the CDR3 DNA reads TGCAGTGCTAGGAGGGAGGGGCTTCGGGATGGCTACACCTTC. It is translated as CSARREGLRDGYTF.

Ten or more counts support this clonotype. J is TRBJ2-1 and V is TRBV29-1; D call uncertain. V dropped 3 bases and J dropped 4 bases, with 13 bases sitting between them. CDR1 and CDR2 from the germline V gene are SQVTM and ANQGSEA. The CDR3 loop spans 14 amino acids. CDR3 DNA sequence: TGCAGCGTTGACCACAGTCTTTCGTACAATGAGCAGTTCTTC. Its translation: CSVDHSLSYNEQFF.

In this sample, this clonotype turned up many times. The J gene is TRBJ2-2, the V gene TRBV9; D not certain. The CDR3 is 13 residues long. Trimming removed 4 bases at V and 5 bases at J, with 9 bases between. Germline values: CDR1 SGDLS, CDR2 YYNGEE. The CDR3 sequence: CASSLTKTGELFF. CDR3 bases: TGTGCCAGCAGCCTAACAAAGACCGGGGAGCTGTTTTTT.

J is TRBJ2-4 and V is TRBV9; 9 nucleotides match TRBD2. Trimming at V came to 3 bases and at J to 7 bases, leaving 14 bases not matched to a gene. This CDR3 is 17 amino acids long. CDR1 and CDR2 (germline): SGDLS, YYNGEE. The CDR3 sequence: CASSGSSGGGAFNIQYF. The CDR3 nucleotides are TGTGCCAGCAGCGGGAGCTCTGGCGGGGGGGCCTTCAACATTCAGTACTTC.